This TCR beta chain was obtained from a study of cytomegalovirus exposure and HLA in healthy donors (dated by TCRdb to 2016 to 2017). Broadly, across the study: According to an earlier analysis of several hundred of the donors, about 179 million T cells yielded 117 million unique TCR beta sequences and about 300 Gb of sequence data. An early release that covered fewer than 750 HLA-typed donors contained around 300 gigabases of sequencing data and some 87 million unique TCR sequences. Among the roughly 400 genotyped donors, more than 70% belonged to the genetic ancestry cluster associated with self-reported Caucasian donors. The study was designed to test whether signatures of past pathogen exposure could be identified by cataloging public T cell receptors. The T cell repertoires of 700 or so subjects were profiled by immunosequencing and related to cytomegalovirus serostatus. A separate validation cohort of 90 to 150 different subjects was used in addition to the roughly 670-subject first cohort. To predict cytomegalovirus infection status, the study brought together high-throughput TCR immunosequencing, statistical association of individual TCRs with disease status, and machine learning. In a later analysis, previously published TCR beta repertoires from 670 or so donors were re-analyzed and high-resolution HLA genotyping was added so that TCR occurrence patterns could be studied. In the later analysis, no new phenotypic data were used to find candidate immune exposures; instead, reliance was placed on TCR beta sequences and their occurrence across donors. To decide whether each TCR beta V gene segment behaved as functional or pseudogenic, an earlier analysis of approximately 600 of the donors relied on high-throughput TCR beta sequencing. Donor age, sex, ethnicity and CMV serostatus were compiled alongside the repertoire data. Genome-wide SNP genotypes for about 65% of the roughly 700 donors were used in a later genetic analysis, which treated that subset as a discovery cohort. Every repertoire in the discovery cohort had been generated on one and the same sequencing platform. Class I and class II HLA loci were covered by the typing at four-digit resolution. The number of donors typed differed by locus, with about 629-630 for A, B, C, DRB1 and DQB1, more than 500 for DQA1, about 610 for DPA1, and some 470 for DPB1. Roughly five DR-DQ haplotypes were treated as single units for association and clustering because of strong linkage in the cohort. Among approximately 370 genotyped donors of the cohort, an average of around 250,000 unique TCR beta nucleotide sequences was sequenced per donor, of which roughly 18% were non-productive.

What the study reported, not specific to this receptor: According to a later analysis, TCR association rates differed among HLA loci, with DRB1 alleles showing the most associated TCRs and HLA-C alleles showing the fewest. When HLA alleles, especially DR and DQ, strongly co-occurred, TCR associations were difficult to assign to individual alleles. Most TCR sequences were observed very rarely across donors, whereas some public TCRs were present in many individuals. Correlated functional status among segregating V segments might reflect linkage disequilibrium, but an unknown experimental factor could not be ruled out. HLA typing was unavailable for some donors at each locus, so association tests used only the typed subset. Sequencing depth was assumed to be roughly uniform across donors in the presence/absence analyses, though that assumption may not hold. It was suggested by the authors that the approach could potentially be generalized to other disease states and immunological phenotypes. An association between a missense DCLRE1C variant and V-gene and J-gene trimming of TCR beta chains was found in a later genetic analysis and replicated in an independent cohort. Several of the top co-occurrence clusters appeared to be linked to parvovirus B19, influenza, CMV and Epstein-Barr virus, according to a later analysis. A later analysis associated about 18,000 TCR beta sequences with specific HLA alleles at a false discovery rate of 0.05. Some IMGT-functional V segments, including TRBV6-2 and TRBV6-3, could not be told apart with the 87-base-pair reads, so those segments were excluded. A cluster of highly shared sequence variants was judged likely to represent a technical artifact of the sequencing pipeline. The study gave a list of 150 to 200 TCR beta chains associated with cytomegalovirus. Immune exposure information for the cohort was limited to CMV serostatus. A later analysis found that HLA-associated TCR beta chains were more clonally expanded and had lower generation probabilities than equally common non-associated chains. Broadly in line with IMGT annotations, most TCR beta V segments showed up in productive rearrangements about 90% or about 30% of the time in an earlier analysis of approximately 600 of the donors. In a later genetic analysis, fewer N-insertions in productive TCRs were reported among donors in an Asian-associated ancestry cluster than the approximately 710-donor mean. In vitro tests confirmed that three of the cytomegalovirus-associated TCR beta chains recognize cytomegalovirus antigens. Over 15 rarely observed V segments, including chromosome 9 orphons, were excluded from the earlier analysis of approximately 500 of the donors because counts were too low. Most CMV-associated TCR beta chains appeared to be HLA-restricted in a later analysis, and the HLA associations seemed to be driven largely by CMV exposure. The cohort was sequenced for TCR beta chains only, and without alpha or paired-chain data the features that could be detected were limited. The classifier was reported to diagnose cytomegalovirus status with high specificity and sensitivity in both the original cohort and the validation cohort. A further reported finding was that TCR beta sequences accurately predicted the HLA-A and HLA-B alleles for most subjects in the first cohort.

The table lists this clone with a count of one. Its antigen remains undetermined. It has no much larger one-base neighbor in the sample; base qualities were not kept. In total, about 650 healthy bone marrow donors made up the cohort. At the time of sampling, every cohort member was nominally healthy, though immune exposures that went unrecorded were likely present. The donor tested CMV seropositive and was one of the 289 seropositive cohort members. A peripheral blood sample was provided by each donor, and peripheral blood mononuclear cells were used for TCR beta sequencing. The Qiagen DNeasy Blood Extraction Kit was used to extract genomic DNA from the blood cell samples. Library preparation was by the immunoSEQ multiplex PCR assay. A mixture of 60 forward primers for TCR Vbeta segments and 13 reverse primers for TCR Jbeta segments was used in the multiplex PCR. The CDR3 region of rearranged TCR beta genes was amplified from genomic DNA by a multiplex PCR assay. The amplified TCR beta libraries were sequenced on the Illumina HiSeq System as 87-base-pair reads. Per the source publication's procedure: In a later analysis, approximately 74 million unique TCR beta chains were counted across the 500 to 850 repertoires, and around 11 million of these chains were shared by at least two donors. Raw reads were error-corrected and collapsed into unique sequences by a nearest-neighbor algorithm in which closely related sequences were merged to remove PCR and sequencing errors. V, D and J gene segments were assigned by aligning CDR3 sequences to IMGT reference sequences. For a sequence to be retained, a match of at least six nucleotides was required to both a V gene segment and a J gene segment. Rearrangements were classified as productive when the CDR3 lacked stop codons and remained in frame with V and J, and all other rearrangements were classified as non-productive. Following IMGT convention, CDR3 was defined as the stretch from the second conserved V-encoded cysteine up to the conserved J-encoded phenylalanine. In an earlier analysis of around 570 of the donors, sequences lacking an unambiguous match to a single V gene segment were excluded. In an earlier analysis of some 590 of the donors, a V segment was called functional when productive rearrangements were above 56.7%, and segregating when the standard deviation between donors exceeded 5%. A statistical classification framework was built to diagnose cytomegalovirus status from the catalog of TCR beta chain sequences. In a later analysis, TCR nucleotide sequences were compared against IMGT/GENE-DB human TR gene sequences so that V and J genes could be assigned. The TCRdist pipeline was used in a later analysis to assign CDR3 sequences and most-parsimonious VDJ recombination scenarios. A later analysis defined each TCR beta chain by its CDR3 amino acid sequence plus V-gene family, and excluded reads lacking a unique V-gene family. To address suspected cross-contamination and a sequencing artifact, a later analysis removed around 590 highly shared, low-generation-probability nucleotide sequences. In a later analysis, a clonal expansion index was calculated for each public chain from normalized within-repertoire ranks of inferred template counts. In a later analysis, generation probabilities were computed with a VDJ recombination model fitted to out-of-frame rearrangements, and the resulting probabilities were checked against IGoR. In a later analysis, TCR-TCR, TCR-HLA and TCR-CMV co-occurrence was scored with hypergeometric tests, and a repertoire-size bias correction was applied to TCR pairs. False discovery rates were estimated in a later analysis by permuting HLA or CMV assignments 20 times. In a later analysis, co-occurring TCRs were grouped using DBSCAN, and TCRdist sequence similarity was added for clustering within HLA-allele-positive subsets. Repertoires with fewer than 30,000 or more than 120,000 public chains, plus five repertoires with anomalous nucleotide sharing, were excluded from co-occurrence clustering. TCRdb took over this immuneACCESS table, retaining in-frame rearrangements with V and J assigned. Such tables are incomplete; in checked studies, under half of the missing clones stem from an unresolved V gene, and the remainder is unexplained. V and J calls and clone size are given by that table; D and trimming were obtained from the DNA. This sample gives some 110,000 clones in total; about three fifths of them show up just once. The top ten constitute approximately 8% of the sample.

Measured from the cysteine to the phenylalanine, the CDR3 is 14 residues long. Only CDR3 DNA remains: 42 bases, in frame from the first base. The germline V gene specifies SGHRS as CDR1 and YFSETQ as CDR2. The germline ends are 15 bases apart after V is trimmed by 3 bases and J by 8 bases. The sample comprised PBMCs. The chain joins TRBV5-1 to TRBJ2-1; 6 matching bases give a weak D call of TRBD2. The sequence was collected from a woman between 40 and 55 years old in good health and CMV-seropositive. The CDR3 in this case is CASSSLGGQDEQFF. The DNA sequence is as follows: TGCGCCAGCAGCTCCCTCGGGGGTCAAGATGAGCAGTTCTTC.